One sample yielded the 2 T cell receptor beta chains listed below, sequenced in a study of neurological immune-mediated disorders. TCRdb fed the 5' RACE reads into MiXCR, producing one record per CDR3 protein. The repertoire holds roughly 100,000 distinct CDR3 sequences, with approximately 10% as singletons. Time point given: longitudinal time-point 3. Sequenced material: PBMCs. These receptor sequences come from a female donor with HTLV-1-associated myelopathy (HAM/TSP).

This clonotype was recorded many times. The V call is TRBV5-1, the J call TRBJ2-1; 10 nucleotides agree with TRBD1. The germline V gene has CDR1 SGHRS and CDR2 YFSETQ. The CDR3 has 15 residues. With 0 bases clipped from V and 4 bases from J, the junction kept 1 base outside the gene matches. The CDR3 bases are TGCGCCAGCAGCTTGGAGGGACAGGGGTACAATGAGCAGTTCTTC. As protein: CASSLEGQGYNEQFF.

The CDR3 DNA is TGCAGTGCTAGCGCCAAAAACATTCAGTACTTC. This codes for CSASAKNIQYF. The chain uses TRBV20-1 and TRBJ2-4; D is unresolved. Trimming took off 3 bases at V and 1 base at J, with 1 base between the two ends. This CDR3 is built from 11 residues. Looked up from germline, CDR1 is DFQATT and CDR2 is SNEGSKA (reference sequence).